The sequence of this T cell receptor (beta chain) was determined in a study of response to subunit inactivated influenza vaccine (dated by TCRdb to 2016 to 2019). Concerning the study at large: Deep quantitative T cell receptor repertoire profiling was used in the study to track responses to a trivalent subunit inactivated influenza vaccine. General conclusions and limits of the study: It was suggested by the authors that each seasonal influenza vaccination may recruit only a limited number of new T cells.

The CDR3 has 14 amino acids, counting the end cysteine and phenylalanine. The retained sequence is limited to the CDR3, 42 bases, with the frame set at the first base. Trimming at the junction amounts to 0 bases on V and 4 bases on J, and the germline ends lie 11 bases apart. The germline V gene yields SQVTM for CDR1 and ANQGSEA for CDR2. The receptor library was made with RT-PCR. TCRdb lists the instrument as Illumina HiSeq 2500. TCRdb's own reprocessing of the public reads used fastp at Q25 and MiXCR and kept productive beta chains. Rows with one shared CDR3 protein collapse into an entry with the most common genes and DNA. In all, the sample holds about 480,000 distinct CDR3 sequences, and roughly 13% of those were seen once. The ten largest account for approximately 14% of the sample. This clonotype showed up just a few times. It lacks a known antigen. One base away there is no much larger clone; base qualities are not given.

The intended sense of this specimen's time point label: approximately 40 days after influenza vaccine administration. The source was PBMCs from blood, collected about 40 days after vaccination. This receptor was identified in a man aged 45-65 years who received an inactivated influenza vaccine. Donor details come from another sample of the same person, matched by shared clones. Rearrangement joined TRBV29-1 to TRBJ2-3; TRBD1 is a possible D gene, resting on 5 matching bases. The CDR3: CSVEDPRAADTQYF. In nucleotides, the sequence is TGCAGCGTTGAAGATCCCAGGGCTGCAGATACGCAGTATTTT.